Below, one TCR beta chain is given with its context. No antigen is known for it. These data come from a study of T cells after posttransplantation cyclophosphamide. Clones were sequenced by immunoSEQ multiplex PCR, and TCRdb holds only the in-frame ones, with some missing. The repertoire holds around 5,000 clones, with approximately 75% as singletons. Treatment was busulfan-fludarabine conditioning, a marrow graft, and cyclophosphamide on days +3 and +4. Study findings and constraints: Recipient CMV seropositivity and CMV reactivation strongly tracked TRB clonality.

Between the trimmed V and J ends, which lost 3 bases and 8 bases, there was a span of 13 bases. CDR3 length: 13 amino acids. CDR1 WNHNN and CDR2 SYGVQD come from the germline V gene (reference sequence). The rearrangement links TRBV10-1 to TRBJ1-2; D not certain. The specimen was PBMCs, collected after allogeneic stem cell transplant with posttransplant cyclophosphamide. This TCR was recovered from a male patient aged 60-69 years who received an allogeneic stem cell transplant from an unrelated donor, was CMV-positive, and had no GVHD. The graft donor may be the source of some T cells. The CDR3 spells CASSDREGRGYTF. The CDR3 DNA is TGCGCCAGCAGTGATCGGGAAGGCCGAGGCTACACCTTC.